A selection of T cell receptor beta chains follows, all from one sample in a study of blood T cell repertoires in COVID-19. Using immunoSEQ multiplex PCR, the repertoire was profiled, and TCRdb retains in-frame clones only, with some absent. The table records a few hundred thousand clones, about nine tenths of them present only once. The source material was peripheral blood. The source is a man in his fifties or sixties with acute or convalescent COVID-19. The CDR3 runs from the conserved cysteine through the conserved F or W. The order of the fields is V gene, clone size, J gene, D gene, CDR3 protein, CDR3 DNA. A D gene is named only where the DNA matches it firmly. Size is omitted from some rows. Given values are once, few, many or a class for expanded clones.

>TRBV7-3|once|TRBJ2-1|TRBD2
CASSLRIMGGSRNEQFF
TGTGCCAGCAGCTTAAGGATTATGGGCGGGAGTCGTAATGAGCAGTTCTTC
>TRBV7-9|-|TRBJ2-7|-
CASSTDGGYEQYF
TGTGCCAGCAGCACCGACGGAGGGTACGAGCAGTACTTC
>TRBV2|-|TRBJ2-2|TRBD1
CASTQETGHQTGELFF
TGTGCCAGCACACAAGAGACAGGGCACCAAACCGGGGAGCTGTTTTTT
>TRBV28|-|TRBJ1-2|TRBD1
CASSSSDRDIYGYTF
TGTGCCAGCAGTTCCTCGGACAGGGACATCTATGGCTACACCTTC
>TRBV4-3|-|TRBJ1-2|TRBD1
CASSQLQGGGYGYTF
TGCGCCAGCAGCCAACTACAGGGGGGGGGATATGGCTACACCTTC
>TRBV4-2|-|TRBJ1-1|-
CASSLRGSEAFF
TGTGCCAGCAGCCTCAGGGGTTCTGAAGCTTTCTTT
>TRBV5-1|-|TRBJ2-6|TRBD1
CASSSGTGAVGANVLTF
TGCGCCAGCAGCTCCGGGACAGGGGCGGTTGGGGCCAACGTCCTGACTTTC
>TRBV7-2|-|TRBJ2-1|TRBD2
CASSSSGLADYNEQFF
TGTGCCAGCAGCTCCTCGGGACTAGCGGACTACAATGAGCAGTTCTTC
>TRBV6-2/TRBV6-3|few|TRBJ2-7|TRBD1
CASSYRQGAREQYF
TGTGCCAGCAGTTATCGCCAGGGGGCGAGAGAGCAGTACTTC
>TRBV19|-|TRBJ2-1|TRBD2
CASSINSGSMWANEQFF
TGTGCCAGTAGTATAAATAGCGGGAGTATGTGGGCAAATGAGCAGTTCTTC
>TRBV10-3|-|TRBJ2-4|-
CAISDPSGLAKNIQYF
TGTGCCATCAGTGATCCGAGCGGACTAGCCAAAAACATTCAGTACTTC
>TRBV4-3|once|TRBJ1-5|-
CASSQYRPDSNQPQHF
TGCGCCAGCAGCCAATACAGGCCAGATAGCAATCAGCCCCAGCATTTT
>TRBV7-2|-|TRBJ2-7|TRBD1
CASTTDRGGYEQYF
TGTGCCAGCACTACAGACAGGGGCGGCTACGAGCAGTACTTC
>TRBV5-1|-|TRBJ2-1|-
CASSLVGGFENEQFF
TGCGCCAGCAGCTTGGTGGGGGGTTTTGAGAATGAGCAGTTCTTC
>TRBV19|-|TRBJ2-7|-
CASSSIGDSGGEQYF
TGTGCCAGTAGCTCAATAGGGGACTCTGGGGGCGAGCAGTACTTC
>TRBV25-1|once|TRBJ2-5|TRBD2
CASSEGTTTQYF
TGTGCCAGCAGTGAAGGGACTACAACCCAGTACTTC
>TRBV19|-|TRBJ1-1|-
CASTYYTEAFF
TGTGCCAGTACCTACTACACTGAAGCTTTCTTT
>TRBV27|-|TRBJ2-1|TRBD2
CASSFWLAGTSRNEQFF
TGTGCCAGCAGTTTTTGGCTAGCGGGCACCTCGAGGAATGAGCAGTTCTTC
>TRBV7-2|-|TRBJ1-2|-
CASSFSTPEGGYTF
TGTGCCAGCAGCTTTTCCACCCCGGAGGGTGGCTACACCTTC
>TRBV19|-|TRBJ1-1|TRBD1
CASSTIRQGDTEAFF
TGTGCCAGTAGTACGATTAGACAGGGAGACACTGAAGCTTTCTTT
>TRBV30|few|TRBJ1-1|-
CAWSVQMNTEAFF
TGTGCCTGGAGTGTTCAGATGAACACTGAAGCTTTCTTT
>TRBV23-1|-|TRBJ1-6|-
CASSYRTEDNSPLHF
TGCGCCAGCAGTTATAGGACAGAAGATAATTCACCCCTCCACTTT
>TRBV6-6|-|TRBJ2-7|-
CASRPPSAISSYEQYF
TGTGCCAGCAGACCCCCTAGCGCGATTAGCTCCTACGAGCAGTACTTC
>TRBV4-2|-|TRBJ1-1|TRBD1
CASTITDTGGASPEAFF
TGTGCCAGTACAATTACTGACACAGGGGGCGCAAGCCCTGAAGCTTTCTTT
>TRBV5-8|-|TRBJ1-2|-
CASSPPGGHGYTF
TGTGCCAGCAGCCCCCCGGGGGGCCATGGCTACACCTTC
>TRBV7-6|-|TRBJ2-7|-
CASSTGGPAYEQYF
TGTGCCAGCAGCACCGGGGGACCCGCCTACGAGCAGTACTTC
>TRBV5-4|-|TRBJ1-2|TRBD1
CASKIQGARYGYTF
TGTGCCAGCAAGATACAGGGGGCGAGGTATGGCTACACCTTC
>TRBV10-3|-|TRBJ2-2|TRBD1
CAIRGDRGTGELFF
TGTGCCATCAGGGGGGACAGGGGAACCGGGGAGCTGTTTTTT
>TRBV28|-|TRBJ2-2|TRBD2
CASSRHSGRGGELFF
TGTGCCAGCAGTCGCCATAGCGGGAGAGGCGGGGAGCTGTTTTTT
>TRBV28|-|TRBJ2-4|TRBD1
CASSLGLGQGLAKNIQYF
TGTGCCAGCAGTTTAGGGCTGGGACAGGGATTAGCCAAAAACATTCAGTACTTC
>TRBV12-3/TRBV12-4|-|TRBJ1-5|-
CASSSQGGSQHF
TGTGCCAGCAGTTCACAGGGAGGGTCCCAGCATTTT
>TRBV27|few|TRBJ1-1|-
CASSLNSRTEAFF
TGTGCCAGCAGTTTGAACAGCCGGACTGAAGCTTTCTTT
>TRBV6-5|-|TRBJ2-3|-
CASGLSETDTQYF
TGTGCCAGCGGTCTGAGCGAAACAGATACGCAGTATTTT
>TRBV28|-|TRBJ2-2|TRBD2
CASGTSGRSGTGELFF
TGTGCCAGCGGTACTAGCGGGAGATCGGGCACCGGGGAGCTGTTTTTT
>TRBV7-8|-|TRBJ1-4|TRBD1
CASSQDRQGEKLFF
TGTGCCAGCAGTCAGGACAGGCAGGGGGAAAAACTGTTTTTT
>TRBV5-4|-|TRBJ2-7|TRBD1
CASSGTGTGYEQYF
TGTGCCAGCAGCGGTACCGGGACAGGGTACGAGCAGTACTTC
>TRBV28|-|TRBJ1-1|TRBD1
CASSPLTGPSTEAFF
TGTGCCAGCAGTCCGTTGACAGGGCCCAGCACTGAAGCTTTCTTT
>TRBV10-2|-|TRBJ2-7|TRBD2
CASSESSGTGYEQYF
TGCGCCAGCAGTGAGTCCAGCGGGACGGGGTACGAGCAGTACTTC
>TRBV4-3|-|TRBJ2-5|-
CASSQDLTDQETQYF
TGCGCCAGCAGCCAAGATCTAACAGATCAAGAGACCCAGTACTTC
>TRBV7-2|-|TRBJ1-2|TRBD1
CASSPRQGKGYGYTF
TGTGCCAGCAGCCCGAGACAGGGGAAGGGCTATGGCTACACCTTC
>TRBV5-4|few|TRBJ2-3|TRBD2
CASSRGKRETDTQYF
TGTGCCAGCAGCAGAGGCAAGCGGGAGACAGATACGCAGTATTTT
>TRBV28|-|TRBJ1-2|TRBD1
CASRDRGYGYTF
TGTGCCAGCAGAGACAGGGGGTATGGCTACACCTTC
>TRBV4-2|-|TRBJ2-2|TRBD2
CASSPRGSGLTGELFF
TGTGCCAGCAGCCCTCGGGGTAGCGGGCTCACCGGGGAGCTGTTTTTT